Each of the 5 T cell receptor beta chains below was sequenced from the same sample in a study of T cell responses to AZD1222 COVID-19 vaccine. Clones were read by immunoSEQ multiplex PCR, and TCRdb kept only the in-frame ones, dropping some. The sample gives some 110,000 clones, around 89% of which show up once; more than 4% is in the top ten. Sequenced here: peripheral blood, sampled on day 0 of AZD1222 vaccination. These TCRs come from an adult in good health.

Remarks on this clone: This CDR3 is also generated by other DNA sequences in the sample. The chain links TRBV28 to TRBJ1-5; 10 bases align to TRBD1. This CDR3 contains 14 residues. Germline-derived CDR1 and CDR2 are MDHEN and SYDVKM. V gave up 5 bases and J gave up 5 bases; unmatched junction bases: 3. The CDR3 is CASSPGQGDQPQHF. CDR3 coding DNA: TGTGCCAGCAGTCCAGGACAGGGGGATCAGCCCCAGCATTTT.

In nucleotides, the CDR3 is TGTGCCATCAGGGGGAGGGGAACCTACAATGAGCAGTTCTTC. Encoded protein: CAIRGRGTYNEQFF. The V and J genes are TRBV10-3 and TRBJ2-1, with 7 bases aligning to TRBD2. J was trimmed by 2 bases and V by 6 bases; bases with no gene match: 4. In germline, CDR1 is ENHRY, CDR2 SYGVKD. The CDR3 spans 14 residues.

V gene TRBV29-1 combines with J gene TRBJ2-5; TRBD2 agrees at 8 bases. The CDR3 is 14 amino acids. Losses at the gene ends were 7 bases for V and 7 bases for J; bases not matched to a gene: 14. Looked up from germline, CDR1 is SQVTM and CDR2 is ANQGSEA. CDR3 sequence (DNA): TGCAGCGCCCTCCAGACGGGGGGGAGAGGGACCCAGTACTTC. It codes for CSALQTGGRGTQYF. The full variable domain, its missing parts supplied by reference TRBV29-1 and TRBJ2-5, is SAVISQKPSRDICQRGTSLTIQCQVDSQVTMMFWYRQQPGQSLTLIATANQGSEATYESGFVIDKFPISRPNLTFSTLTVSNMSPEDSSIYLCSALQTGGRGTQYFGPGTRLLVL.

The rearrangement links TRBV30 to TRBJ1-1, with D unclear. Germline CDR1 reads GTSNPN; CDR2 reads SVGIG (reference sequence). V dropped 3 bases and J dropped 2 bases, with 7 bases sitting between them. The CDR3 is 12 residues long. The CDR3 loop is CAWSPANTEAFF. In DNA form, the CDR3 reads TGTGCCTGGAGCCCGGCAAACACTGAAGCTTTCTTT.

The CDR3 sequence is CASSAGLDYGYTF. CDR3 sequence (DNA): TGTGCCAGCAGCGCGGGACTCGACTATGGCTACACCTTC. The chain recombines TRBV7-9 with TRBJ1-2, with D tentatively TRBD1 (5 bases). The germline gives CDR1 SEHNR, CDR2 FQNEAQ (reference sequence). The CDR3 consists of 13 residues. V was cut by 5 bases and J by 3 bases, with 10 bases left in between.